This T cell receptor beta chain comes out of a study of cytomegalovirus exposure and HLA in healthy donors. On this clone itself: Antigen: not known.

A multiplex PCR was run with 60 Vbeta primers and 13 Jbeta primers. Some clones are missing from TCRdb's copy, which holds only in-frame ones; the method was immunoSEQ multiplex PCR. The sample table includes 31,000 or so clones. Points from the study as a whole: A missense variant in DCLRE1C was later tied to TCR beta V- and J-gene trimming. According to the study, around 180 TCR beta chains were cytomegalovirus-associated. Across all donors, roughly uniform sequencing depth was an assumption of the presence/absence analyses. Most subjects had HLA-A and HLA-B alleles reportedly predicted accurately by TCR beta sequences.

CDR3 length: 12 amino acids. V shed 7 bases and J shed 0 bases, with 5 bases lying between them. Germline CDR1 and CDR2: SGHAT and FQNNGV. The chain recombines TRBV11-2 with TRBJ2-3, with D hard to call. This sequence originates from a female donor in good health and CMV-seronegative. The sample consisted of PBMCs. CDR3 in DNA: TGTGCCAGCAAGAGAAGCACAGATACGCAGTATTTT. The encoded protein is CASKRSTDTQYF.